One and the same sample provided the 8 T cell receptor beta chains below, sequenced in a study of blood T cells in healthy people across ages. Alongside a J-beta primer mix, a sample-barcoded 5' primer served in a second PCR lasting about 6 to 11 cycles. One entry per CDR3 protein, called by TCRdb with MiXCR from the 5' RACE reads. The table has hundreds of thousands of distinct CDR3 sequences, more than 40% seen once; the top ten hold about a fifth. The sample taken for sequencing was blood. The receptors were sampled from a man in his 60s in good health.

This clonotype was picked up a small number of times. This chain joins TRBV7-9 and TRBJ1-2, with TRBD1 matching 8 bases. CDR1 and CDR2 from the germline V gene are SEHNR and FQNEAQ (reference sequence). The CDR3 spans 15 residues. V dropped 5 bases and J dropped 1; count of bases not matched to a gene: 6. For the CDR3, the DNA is TGTGCCAGCAGCGGGGGTGGACAGGGTAACTATGGCTACACCTTC. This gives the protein CASSGGGQGNYGYTF.

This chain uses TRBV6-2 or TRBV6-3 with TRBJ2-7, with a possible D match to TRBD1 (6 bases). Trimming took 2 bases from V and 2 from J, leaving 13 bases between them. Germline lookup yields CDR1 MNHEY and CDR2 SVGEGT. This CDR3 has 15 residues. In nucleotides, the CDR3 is TGTGCCAGCAGTTACCGACAGGAGTTCACCTACGAGCAGTACTTC. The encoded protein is CASSYRQEFTYEQYF.

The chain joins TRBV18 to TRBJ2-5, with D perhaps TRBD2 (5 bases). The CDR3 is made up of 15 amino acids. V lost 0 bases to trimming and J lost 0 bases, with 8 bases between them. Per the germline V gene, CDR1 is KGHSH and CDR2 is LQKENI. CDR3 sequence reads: CASSPPYGNQETQYF. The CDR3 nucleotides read TGTGCCAGCTCACCACCCTACGGGAACCAAGAGACCCAGTACTTC.

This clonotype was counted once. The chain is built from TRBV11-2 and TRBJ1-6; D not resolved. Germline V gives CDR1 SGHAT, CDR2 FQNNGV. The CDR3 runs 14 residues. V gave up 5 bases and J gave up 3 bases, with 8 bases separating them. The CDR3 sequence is CASSPSLYNSPLHF. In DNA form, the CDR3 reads TGTGCCAGCAGCCCCAGTCTCTATAATTCACCCCTCCACTTT.

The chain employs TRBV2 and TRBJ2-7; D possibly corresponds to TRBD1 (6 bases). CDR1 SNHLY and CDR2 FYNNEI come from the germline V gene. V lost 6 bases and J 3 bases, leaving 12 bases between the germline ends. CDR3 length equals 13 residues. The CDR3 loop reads CASSSRDNYEQYF. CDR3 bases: TGTGCCAGCAGCTCCCGGGACAACTACGAGCAGTACTTC.

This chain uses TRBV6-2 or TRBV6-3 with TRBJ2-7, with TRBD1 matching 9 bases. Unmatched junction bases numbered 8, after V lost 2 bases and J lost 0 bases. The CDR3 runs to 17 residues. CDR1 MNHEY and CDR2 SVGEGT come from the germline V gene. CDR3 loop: CASSYPTGGQFSYEQYF. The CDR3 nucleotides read TGTGCCAGCAGTTACCCGACAGGGGGACAATTCTCCTACGAGCAGTACTTC.

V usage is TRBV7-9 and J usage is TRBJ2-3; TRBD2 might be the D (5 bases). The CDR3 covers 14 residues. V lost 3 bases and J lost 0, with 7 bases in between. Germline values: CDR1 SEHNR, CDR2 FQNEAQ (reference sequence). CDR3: CASSFSVSTDTQYF. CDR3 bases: TGTGCCAGCAGCTTTAGCGTTAGCACAGATACGCAGTATTTT.

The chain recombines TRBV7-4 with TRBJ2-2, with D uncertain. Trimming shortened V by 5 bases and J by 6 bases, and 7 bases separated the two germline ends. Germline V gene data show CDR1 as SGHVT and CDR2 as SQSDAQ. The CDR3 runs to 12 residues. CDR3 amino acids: CASSPTAGELFF. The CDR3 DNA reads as TGTGCCAGCAGCCCCACGGCCGGGGAGCTGTTTTTT.